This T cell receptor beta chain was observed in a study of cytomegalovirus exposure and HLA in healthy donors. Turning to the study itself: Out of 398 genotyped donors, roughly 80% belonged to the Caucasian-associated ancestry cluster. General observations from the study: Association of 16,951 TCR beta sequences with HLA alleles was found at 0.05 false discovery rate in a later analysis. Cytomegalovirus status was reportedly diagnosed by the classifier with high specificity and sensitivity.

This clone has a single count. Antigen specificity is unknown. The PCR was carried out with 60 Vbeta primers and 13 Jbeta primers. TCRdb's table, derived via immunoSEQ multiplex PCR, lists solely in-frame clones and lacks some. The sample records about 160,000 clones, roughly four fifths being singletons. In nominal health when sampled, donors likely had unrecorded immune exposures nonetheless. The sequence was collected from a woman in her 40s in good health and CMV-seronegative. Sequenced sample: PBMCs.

The CDR3 DNA reads as TGTGCCAGCAGTCCAGCCCCCGGGGGGAAAGGCTCCTACGAGCAGTACTTC. As protein: CASSPAPGGKGSYEQYF. The V call is TRBV28, the J call TRBJ2-7; 7 nucleotides agree with TRBD2. Per germline, CDR1 MDHEN and CDR2 SYDVKM. Trimming took 5 bases from V and 0 from J; bases not matched to a gene: 13. This CDR3 is built from 17 residues.